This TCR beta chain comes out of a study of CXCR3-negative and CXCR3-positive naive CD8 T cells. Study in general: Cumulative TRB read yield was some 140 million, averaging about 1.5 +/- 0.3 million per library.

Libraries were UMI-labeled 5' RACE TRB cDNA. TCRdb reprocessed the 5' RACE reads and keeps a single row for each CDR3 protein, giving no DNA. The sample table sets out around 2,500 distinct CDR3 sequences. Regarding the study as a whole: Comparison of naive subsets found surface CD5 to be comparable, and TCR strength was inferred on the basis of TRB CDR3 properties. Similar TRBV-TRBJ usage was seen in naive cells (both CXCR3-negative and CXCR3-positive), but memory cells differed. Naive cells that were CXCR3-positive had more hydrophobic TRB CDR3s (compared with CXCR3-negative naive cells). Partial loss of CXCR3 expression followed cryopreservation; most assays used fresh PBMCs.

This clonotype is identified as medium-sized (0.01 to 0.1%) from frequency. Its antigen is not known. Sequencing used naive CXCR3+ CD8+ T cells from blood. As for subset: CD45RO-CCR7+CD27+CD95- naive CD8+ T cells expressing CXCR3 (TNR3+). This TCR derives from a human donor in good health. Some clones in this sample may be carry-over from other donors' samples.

This chain's CDR3 is CASTEARGSNTEAFF. This chain joins TRBV6-2 or TRBV6-3 and TRBJ1-1; without DNA, the TCRdb call of TRBD1 cannot be checked. Germline loops: CDR1 MNHEY, CDR2 SVGEGT. The CDR3 runs 15 residues.